A single sample gave rise to the 8 T cell receptor beta chains below, sequenced in a study of cytomegalovirus exposure and HLA in healthy donors. Primers: 60 Vbeta forward and 13 Jbeta reverse. Repertoires were generated with immunoSEQ multiplex PCR, while TCRdb's copy carries only in-frame clones and drops some. Among some 91,000 clones listed, about 75% were seen once. Sequenced material: PBMCs. Receptors were obtained from a man in his forties in good health and CMV-seropositive.

The chain links TRBV6-5 to TRBJ2-7; perhaps TRBD2 as D (6 bases). Trimming removed 2 bases from V and 2 bases from J, with 10 bases in between. Germline loops: CDR1 MNHEY, CDR2 SVGAGI. The CDR3 totals 14 residues. The CDR3 loop reads CASSYAGSAYEQYF. As DNA, the CDR3 is TGTGCCAGCAGTTACGCGGGATCGGCCTACGAGCAGTACTTC.

This clone was detected only a few times. The chain joins TRBV9 to TRBJ1-5; the D is unclear. The V end was cut by 0 bases, the J end by 2 bases, with 9 bases between. There are 15 residues in the CDR3. Germline CDR1 is SGDLS and CDR2 is YYNGEE. CDR3 nucleotide sequence: TGTGCCAGCAGCGTAGGAGGGATGGGCAATCAGCCCCAGCATTTT. Amino acids: CASSVGGMGNQPQHF. The full variable domain, with the rest looked up from reference TRBV9 and TRBJ1-5, is DSGVTQTPKHLITATGQRVTLRCSPRSGDLSVYWYQQSLDQGLQFLIQYYNGEERAKGNILERFSAQQFPDLHSELNLSSLELGDSALYFCASSVGGMGNQPQHFGDGTRLSIL.

This clone was seen only a few times. The J gene is TRBJ1-2, the V gene TRBV9; unclear D gene. CDR3 length: 15 residues. Trimming removed 4 bases at V and 0 bases at J, with 13 bases between. Germline assignment: CDR1 SGDLS and CDR2 YYNGEE. The CDR3 sequence is CASSSPPVANYGYTF. The DNA for the CDR3 is TGTGCCAGCAGCTCCCCCCCTGTAGCTAACTATGGCTACACCTTC.

The V and J genes are TRBV5-6 and TRBJ2-5; the match to TRBD2 covers 11 bases. This CDR3 is 16 amino acids long. V dropped 1 base and J dropped 4; count of bases not matched to a gene: 6. Germline-derived CDR1 and CDR2 are SGHDT and YYEEEE. The CDR3 nucleotides read TGTGCCAGCAGCTTGCTCCTAGCGGGGGGTTTAGAGACCCAGTACTTC. Its translation is CASSLLLAGGLETQYF. Based on the CDR3 plus reference TRBV5-6 and TRBJ2-5, the full variable domain is DAGVTQSPTHLIKTRGQQVTLRCSPKSGHDTVSWYQQALGQGPQFIFQYYEEEERQRGNFPDRFSGHQFPNYSSELNVNALLLGDSALYLCASSLLLAGGLETQYFGPGTRLLVL.

The chain employs TRBV2 and TRBJ2-1, with a tentative D call TRBD1 (5 bases). Trimming shortened V by 5 bases and J by 3 bases, and 14 bases separated the two germline ends. This CDR3 has 15 residues. The V gene's germline CDR1 is SNHLY and CDR2 FYNNEI. This CDR3 reads CASSPDSGLYNEQFF. CDR3 in DNA: TGTGCCAGCAGTCCCGACAGTGGGCTCTACAATGAGCAGTTCTTC.

The gene calls are TRBV5-1 and TRBJ1-1; D unclear. This CDR3 is built from 14 residues. Per the germline V gene, CDR1 is SGHRS and CDR2 is YFSETQ. The germline V and J ends were trimmed by 5 bases and 0 bases, with 11 bases remaining between them. This CDR3 is CASRTDTMNTEAFF. The CDR3 DNA is TGCGCCAGCAGAACAGACACGATGAACACTGAAGCTTTCTTT.

The CDR3: CASSLWTGPPYEQYF. In DNA form, the CDR3 reads TGTGCCAGCAGCCTATGGACAGGGCCTCCCTACGAGCAGTACTTC. This rearrangement joins TRBV5-6 to TRBJ2-7; 8 positions match TRBD1. Germline V lookup: CDR1 SGHDT, CDR2 YYEEEE. V trimming: 4 bases; J trimming: 2 bases; junction bases outside the gene matches: 8. CDR3 length equals 15 residues.

The V call is TRBV11-2, the J call TRBJ2-1, with 8 positions matching TRBD2. The ends lost 0 bases at V and 5 bases at J; junction bases unmatched: 9. This CDR3 is built from 17 residues. Germline loops: CDR1 SGHAT, CDR2 FQNNGV. The CDR3 here is CASSLDSLAGRHNEQFF. The CDR3 region has the DNA TGTGCCAGCAGCTTAGATAGTCTAGCGGGCCGACACAATGAGCAGTTCTTC.